Listed below are T cell receptor beta chains from one sample, sequenced in a study of OX40 agonist ivuxolimab in advanced cancers. This table comes from immunoSEQ multiplex PCR, and its TCRdb copy is limited to in-frame clones, with some not included. The sample has roughly 100,000 clones, around 85% seen once. The specimen comprised CD4+ or CD8+ T cells sorted from blood, sampled in a trial of the OX40 agonist ivuxolimab. The receptors shown here come from an adult with an advanced solid tumor such as melanoma, head and neck, liver or kidney cancer. CDR3s include the opening cysteine and the closing phenylalanine or tryptophan. The D gene is left open where the match is weak. The size field is filled for only some rows; it gives once, few, many or a size class.

TRBV6-1	-	TRBJ1-5	TRBD1	TGTGCCAGCAGTGGGACAGGGGGCGCGACCCAGCCCCAGCATTTT	CASSGTGGATQPQHF
TRBV7-2	-	TRBJ1-5	TRBD1	TGTGCCAGCAGCTTAGGCCGACAGGGTTCCAATCAGCCCCAGCATTTT	CASSLGRQGSNQPQHF
TRBV18	-	TRBJ1-6	TRBD1	TGTGCCAGCGCAGACAGGGCGAATTCACCCCTCCACTTT	CASADRANSPLHF
TRBV7-9	-	TRBJ1-1	-	TGTGCCAGCAGACCCCTGCGGGAGAACACTGAAGCTTTCTTT	CASRPLRENTEAFF
TRBV7-2	once	TRBJ2-3	TRBD2	TGTGCCTGGACGGGACTAGCAGGAGATACGCAGTATTTT	CAWTGLAGDTQYF
TRBV6-4	-	TRBJ2-7	-	TGTGCCAGCTCCATCCCCAGGGAATACGAGCAGTACTTC	CASSIPREYEQYF
TRBV6-1	-	TRBJ2-3	-	TGTGCCAGCAGTGAAAACAAAGATACGCAGTATTTT	CASSENKDTQYF
TRBV6-6	few	TRBJ1-1	TRBD1	TGTGCCAGCAGGTCCAGGGGGCTGAACACTGAAGCTTTCTTT	CASRSRGLNTEAFF
TRBV5-4	-	TRBJ2-6	-	TGTGCCAGCAGCTTGGTAGCAACTGGGGCCAACGTCCTGACTTTC	CASSLVATGANVLTF
TRBV6-1	-	TRBJ2-7	-	TGTGCCAGCGCGCCCCGGGACCCGTCCTACGAGCAGTACTTC	CASAPRDPSYEQYF
TRBV5-5	-	TRBJ2-5	-	TGTGCCAGCAGCCAAAACCCAGGAGAGACCCAGTACTTC	CASSQNPGETQYF
TRBV23-1	-	TRBJ2-7	TRBD1	TGCGCCAGCAGTCAGTACCCACGGGACAGTCAGACGGGCGAGCAGTACTTC	CASSQYPRDSQTGEQYF
TRBV6-6	few	TRBJ1-6	-	TGTGCCAGCAGTTACTCGGCGGGGGGTAATTCACCCCTCCACTTT	CASSYSAGGNSPLHF
TRBV11-1	-	TRBJ2-1	TRBD1	TGTGCCAGCAGCTTGGACAGGGGCTCCTACAATGAGCAGTTCTTC	CASSLDRGSYNEQFF
TRBV4-3	-	TRBJ1-1	-	TGCGCCAGCAGCCAAGATATGAACACTGAAGCTTTCTTT	CASSQDMNTEAFF
TRBV25-1	-	TRBJ2-1	-	TGTGCCAGCAGTGAATGGCTGGGGGACTCCTACAATGAGCAGTTCTTC	CASSEWLGDSYNEQFF
TRBV27	-	TRBJ2-6	-	TGTGCCAGCAGTTCCCCAGGGTTCAGCTCTGGGGCCAACGTCCTGACTTTC	CASSSPGFSSGANVLTF
TRBV19	-	TRBJ1-1	-	TGTGCCAGTACCATATCCGGAGGTGTGAACACTGAAGCTTTCTTT	CASTISGGVNTEAFF
TRBV27	-	TRBJ2-5	-	TGTGCCAGCAGTTTAAGGCGCCGCGGCCAAGAGACCCAGTACTTC	CASSLRRRGQETQYF
TRBV12-5	-	TRBJ1-1	-	TGTGCTAGTGGCCCCCCGGGGTGGCTCCAAAAGAACACTGAAGCTTTCTTT	CASGPPGWLQKNTEAFF
TRBV29-1	-	TRBJ2-3	-	TGCAGCGTTGATTTGTCAGCCCCTCCAGATACGCAGTATTTT	CSVDLSAPPDTQYF
TRBV10-1	once	TRBJ1-2	-	TGCGCCAGCAGTGAGAGAGTTGGGTATGGCTACACCTTC	CASSERVGYGYTF
TRBV19	once	TRBJ2-5	-	TGTGCCAGTAGTCAGATGAATGGGGAGACCCAGTACTTC	CASSQMNGETQYF